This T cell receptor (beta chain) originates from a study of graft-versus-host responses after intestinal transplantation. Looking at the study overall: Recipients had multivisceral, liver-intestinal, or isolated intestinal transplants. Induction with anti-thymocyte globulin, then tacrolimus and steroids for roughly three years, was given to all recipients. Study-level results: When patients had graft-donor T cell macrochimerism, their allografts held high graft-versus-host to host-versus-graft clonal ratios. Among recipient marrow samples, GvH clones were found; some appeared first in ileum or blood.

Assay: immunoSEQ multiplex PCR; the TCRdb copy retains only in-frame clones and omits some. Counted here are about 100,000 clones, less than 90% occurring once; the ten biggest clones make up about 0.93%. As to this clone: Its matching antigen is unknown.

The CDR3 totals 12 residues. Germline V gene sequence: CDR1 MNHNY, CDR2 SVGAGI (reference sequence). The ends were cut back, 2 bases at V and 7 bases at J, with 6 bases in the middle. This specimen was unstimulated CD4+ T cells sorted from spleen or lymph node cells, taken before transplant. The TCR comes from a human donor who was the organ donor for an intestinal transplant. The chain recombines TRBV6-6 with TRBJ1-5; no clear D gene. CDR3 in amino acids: CASSYPSQPQHF. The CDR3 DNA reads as TGTGCCAGCAGTTACCCCTCCCAGCCCCAGCATTTT.